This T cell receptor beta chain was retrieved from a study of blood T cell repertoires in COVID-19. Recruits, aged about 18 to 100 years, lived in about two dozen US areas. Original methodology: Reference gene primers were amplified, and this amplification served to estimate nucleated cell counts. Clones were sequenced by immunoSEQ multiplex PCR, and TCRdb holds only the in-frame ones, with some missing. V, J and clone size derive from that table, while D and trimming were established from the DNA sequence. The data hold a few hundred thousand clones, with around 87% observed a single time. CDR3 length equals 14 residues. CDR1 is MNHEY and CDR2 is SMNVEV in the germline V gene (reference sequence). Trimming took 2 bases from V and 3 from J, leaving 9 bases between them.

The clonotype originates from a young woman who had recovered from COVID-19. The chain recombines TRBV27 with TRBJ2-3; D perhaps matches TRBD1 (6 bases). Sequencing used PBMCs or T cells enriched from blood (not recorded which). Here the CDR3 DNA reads TGTGCCAGCAGTTTACCAGGACAGACAGATACGCAGTATTTT. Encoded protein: CASSLPGQTDTQYF.